This entry concerns a single T cell receptor beta chain. The data derive from a study of Ad26.COV2.S vaccination and SARS-CoV-2 variants. Study-level background: Donor was one of the participants in the Ad26.COV2.S arm of the COV1001 trial. Intramuscular Ad26.COV2.S at 5x10^10 or 1x10^11 viral particles.

Some clones are missing from TCRdb's copy, which holds only in-frame ones; the method was immunoSEQ multiplex PCR. The sample shows about 320,000 clones, over 80% of them seen only once. As to treatment: approximately 18 received Ad26.COV2.S at low or high dose, single or two shots; five or six received placebo; per-sample allocation not given. The samples were gathered on day 63 after the first injection of vaccine or placebo. Within Boston, the person who donated was an adult of 18-55 years. V lost 7 bases and J lost 0, with 21 bases in between. The CDR3 is 16 residues long. Germline CDR1 SQVTM, CDR2 ANQGSEA.

The V call is TRBV29-1, the J call TRBJ1-1; D ambiguous. The source material was peripheral blood, sampled in a trial of Ad26.COV2.S vaccine versus placebo. The receptor's source is a person aged 18-60 years who received the Ad26.COV2.S COVID-19 vaccine or a placebo. The CDR3 is CSAAKTGEIMNTEAFF. The CDR3 DNA is TGCAGCGCGGCAAAGACCGGGGAAATCATGAACACTGAAGCTTTCTTT.